Listed here is a single T cell receptor beta chain. This receptor's antigen is unknown. The input lacks base qualities; no much larger clone sits a single base away. The sample originates from a study of T cell clonotyping in hematopoietic cell transplantation (dated by TCRdb to the early 2020s). For the wider study: A total of more than 130 blood samples were collected in the study from about 40 consecutive transplant recipients and their related donors. Patients were recruited between 2015 and January 2017 and followed until late 2020 or death. The study at large found these results: The sample size was limited, and CD4 and CD8 repertoire contributions could not be separated because cells were not sorted. Inverse Simpson Index values from donors and from recipients before transplant predicted broader TCR repertoire diversity after transplant. Just a small fraction of recipient repertoires overlapped with donor repertoires, and more than 95% appeared de novo at the given depth. After transplant, TCR diversity in recipients dropped, and pathologically expanded clonotypes climbed progressively between day 30 and day 180.

The immunoSEQ assay, a bias-controlled multiplex PCR using V- and J-specific primers, was used to amplify TCR beta CDR3 regions from genomic DNA. In a second PCR step, the CDR3 amplicons were tagged with a proprietary barcode plus Illumina adapter sequences. An Illumina MiSeq instrument was used for sequencing of the CDR3 libraries. The study's processing was this. Export and quality control were performed with immunoSEQ Analyzer 3.0, and downstream analyses were performed with R Bioconductor and Immunarch. Only productive rearrangements in the normalized downsampled data set were used to calculate repertoire metrics. Pathologically expanded clonotypes were defined as those larger than 5 templates in the normalized cohort. The Inverse Simpson Index served as the measure of repertoire diversity. The non-normalized data set was used for CMV-specificity analyses so that all clonotypes could be captured. TCRdb mirrors the immuneACCESS table, restricted to in-frame sequences. Some clones are absent from its copies; in checked studies, under half trace to an unresolved V gene, and the reason for the others is unknown. V and J calls and clone size are as listed in that table; D and trimming were resolved from the DNA. The sample data list about 27,000 clones, and approximately 94% of these were observed just once. 1.1% to 1.5% of the sample rests with the top ten.

Blood samples for TCR beta sequencing were provided by related transplant donors. Nuclei Lysis Solution was used to extract genomic DNA from fresh or cryopreserved unfractionated peripheral blood mononuclear cells. Its CDR3 holds 14 amino acids, cysteine through phenylalanine. Only the CDR3 DNA stays, 42 bases, in frame from base 1. For CDR1 and CDR2, the germline V gene (reference sequence) lists SGHNT and YYREEE. V drops 4 bases and J drops 5 bases, leaving 10 bases in between. This receptor chain uses TRBV5-4 and TRBJ1-6; no D gene is confidently identified. The specimen sequenced was peripheral blood mononuclear cells. The receptor was derived from a man aged 50-59 years in good health. Some clones in this sample may be carry-over from other donors' samples. The nucleotides read TGTGCCAGCAGCCAGACGGGGAATAATTCACCCCTCCACTTT. It is translated as CASSQTGNNSPLHF.